A single sample is the source of the 15 T cell receptor beta chains below, sequenced in a study of neurological immune-mediated disorders. Each CDR3 protein is one row after TCRdb ran MiXCR on the 5' RACE reads. The table has roughly 65,000 distinct CDR3 sequences, approximately 4.2% seen once. Sequencing used PBMCs. The receptors shown here come from a man aged 45-65 years with multiple sclerosis.

This clonotype was counted many times. The chain carries TRBV7-2 and TRBJ2-3, with 11 bases lining up with TRBD2. CDR3 size: 15 residues. The V and J ends lost 8 bases and 3 bases, in that order; junction bases with no gene match: 7. Germline CDR1 and CDR2: SGHTA and FQGNSA. As DNA, the CDR3 is TGTGCCAGCTCGGTAGCGGGGGGGCCGACAGATACGCAGTATTTT. It translates to CASSVAGGPTDTQYF.

For this clonotype: A read error may explain this, as a much larger clone is one base away. The V call is TRBV7-2, the J call TRBJ1-4; D is possibly TRBD1 (5 bases). Trimming cost V 3 bases and J 11 bases, with 16 bases left between them. CDR3 length: 14 amino acids. Looked up from germline, CDR1 is SGHTA and CDR2 is FQGNSA. This chain's CDR3 is CASSLQLGGDKLFF. In DNA form, the CDR3 reads TGTGCCAGCAGCTTGCAGCTTGGGGGTGACAAACTGTTTTTT. Filled out from reference TRBV7-2 and TRBJ1-4, the complete variable domain reads GAGVSQSPSNKVTEKGKDVELRCDPISGHTALYWYRQSLGQGLEFLIYFQGNSAPDKSGLPSDRFSAERTGGSVSTLTIQRTQQEDSAVYLCASSLQLGGDKLFFGSGTQLSVL.

Of note for this clonotype: The junction shows a germline mismatch at one end, possibly a read error. The chain's CDR3 is CASGQVDRGSFYGYTF. DNA for the CDR3: TGCGCCAGCGGCCAAGTTGACCGGGGGTCTTTCTATGGCTACACCTTC. The genes are TRBV4-1 and TRBJ1-2; a possible D gene is TRBD1 (5 bases). The CDR3 contains 16 residues. Germline CDR1 and CDR2: MGHRA and YSYEKL.

This clonotype was counted many times. The rearrangement joins TRBV6-5 to TRBJ1-2, with 9 bases aligning to TRBD1. Germline V gene data show CDR1 as MNHEY and CDR2 as SVGAGI. This CDR3 comprises 15 residues. The V and J ends lost 7 bases and 2 bases, in that order; junction bases with no gene match: 8. The CDR3 loop reads CASIGTGTGNYGYTF. The CDR3 DNA follows: TGTGCCAGCATTGGGACCGGGACAGGGAACTATGGCTACACCTTC.

The genes are TRBV20-1 and TRBJ2-1, with 8 bases aligning to TRBD2. The CDR3 runs 16 residues. V was pared by 8 bases and J by 4 bases, with 16 bases of the junction left unmatched. CDR1 and CDR2 from the germline V gene are DFQATT and SNEGSKA (reference sequence). In nucleotides, the CDR3 is TGCAGTACCCAGGCGGGTAGCGGGGACTTGTACAATGAGCAGTTCTTC. This encodes CSTQAGSGDLYNEQFF.

This clonotype was picked up many times. This chain links TRBV7-2 with TRBJ2-3, with D possibly being TRBD1 or TRBD2 (6 bases each). This CDR3 contains 16 residues. The germline gives CDR1 SGHTA, CDR2 FQGNSA. The V end lost 0 bases, the J end lost 3 bases, and 13 bases lay between the germline ends. CDR3 region: CASSLATGAWTDTQYF. CDR3 nucleotide sequence: TGTGCCAGCAGCTTAGCGACGGGGGCCTGGACAGATACGCAGTATTTT.

This clonotype was seen at least ten times. The J gene is TRBJ2-3, the V gene TRBV12-3 or TRBV12-4, with D unresolved. This CDR3 comprises 10 residues. The ends were cut back, 3 bases at V and 6 bases at J, with 1 base in the middle. This chain's CDR3 is CASSFDTQYF. The CDR3 DNA sequence: TGTGCCAGCAGTTTCGATACGCAGTATTTT.

This clonotype occurred many times. The J gene is TRBJ1-1, the V gene TRBV5-1; 8 bases agree with TRBD1. The CDR3 covers 14 residues. J lost 6 bases, V lost 4 bases, and 8 bases had no gene match. CDR1 and CDR2 from the germline V gene are SGHRS and YFSETQ. The CDR3 is CASSPGTGSPEAFF. DNA for the CDR3: TGCGCCAGCAGCCCCGGGACAGGTTCACCTGAAGCTTTCTTT.

This clonotype came up many times. The V call is TRBV5-5, the J call TRBJ1-4; D is undetermined. The CDR3 covers 14 residues. Germline loops: CDR1 SGHKS, CDR2 YYEKEE (reference sequence). Trimming took 4 bases from V and 8 from J, leaving 15 bases between them. CDR3 nucleotides: TGTGCCAGCAGCCTCTCAGGACCTGGAGAAAAACTGTTTTTT. Protein: CASSLSGPGEKLFF.

This clonotype was recorded at least ten times. The chain has TRBV12-3 or TRBV12-4 and TRBJ1-2; no definite D call. The ends were cut back, 3 bases at V and 4 bases at J, with 12 bases in the middle. The CDR3 extends over 14 amino acids. The CDR3 protein is CASSLSRPSYGYTF. CDR3 in DNA: TGTGCCAGCAGTTTGTCCAGGCCTAGCTATGGCTACACCTTC.

Ten or more counts support this clonotype. The genes are TRBV5-5 and TRBJ2-6; D is unresolved. This CDR3 spans 16 amino acids. The germline CDR1 and CDR2 sequences are SGHKS and YYEKEE (reference sequence). V lost 4 bases to trimming and J lost 0 bases, with 11 bases between them. CDR3 protein: CASSARFNSGANVLTF. In DNA form, the CDR3 reads TGTGCCAGCAGCGCCCGGTTCAACTCTGGGGCCAACGTCCTGACTTTC.

This clonotype has a count of ten or more. The V gene is TRBV25-1, the J gene TRBJ1-1; tentative D call: TRBD1 (6 bases). V was trimmed by 6 bases and J by 6 bases, leaving 26 bases between them. CDR3 size: 17 residues. The germline gives CDR1 MGHDK, CDR2 SYGVNS. CDR3: CASRSRGGAGYVPEAFF. Written as DNA, the CDR3 is TGTGCCAGCAGATCCCGTGGGGGGGCAGGGTATGTCCCTGAAGCTTTCTTT.

This clonotype was seen at least ten times. The chain links TRBV6-6 to TRBJ2-1; the match to TRBD1 covers 10 bases. The CDR3 sequence is 15 residues long. V shed 6 bases, J shed 6 bases, and the junction held 8 bases outside the gene matches. In germline, CDR1 is MNHNY, CDR2 SVGAGI (reference sequence). The CDR3: CASRLDRGRLNEQFF. CDR3 coding DNA: TGTGCCAGCAGACTCGACAGGGGGCGGCTCAATGAGCAGTTCTTC.

This clonotype was observed many times. The chain has TRBV9 and TRBJ2-1; TRBD1 might be the D (5 bases). Trimming left V 0 bases short and J 0 bases short, with 7 bases between. The CDR3 runs 15 residues. Germline lookup yields CDR1 SGDLS and CDR2 YYNGEE. CDR3 amino acids: CASSVGTNSYNEQFF. DNA for the CDR3: TGTGCCAGCAGCGTAGGGACAAACTCCTACAATGAGCAGTTCTTC.

In this sample, this clonotype turned up many times. The V and J genes are TRBV5-1 and TRBJ2-2; the match to TRBD2 covers 9 bases. V was clipped by 0 bases and J by 2 bases; unmatched bases: 5. The CDR3 covers 17 residues. Germline-derived CDR1 and CDR2 are SGHRS and YFSETQ. The CDR3 region has the DNA TGCGCCAGCAGCTTGGTTAGCGGGGGACATAACACCGGGGAGCTGTTTTTT. This gives the protein CASSLVSGGHNTGELFF. The full variable domain, in which reference TRBV5-1 and TRBJ2-2 provide the parts outside the CDR3, is KAGVTQTPRYLIKTRGQQVTLSCSPISGHRSVSWYQQTPGQGLQFLFEYFSETQRNKGNFPGRFSGRQFSNSRSEMNVSTLELGDSALYLCASSLVSGGHNTGELFFGEGSRLTVL.